One and the same sample provided the 27 T cell receptor beta chains below, sequenced in a study of beta chain features in type 1 diabetes. Isolated RNA was reverse transcribed in full, so expressed TCRB transcripts were sequenced. Data came from immunoSEQ multiplex PCR; TCRdb stores just in-frame clones and leaves some out. The sample holds almost 350,000 clones, roughly 8% seen once. The sample consisted of central memory CD4+ T cells from blood. The receptors shown here come from a woman between 18 and 30 years old in good health.

The chain couples TRBV5-1 to TRBJ2-1; 11 bases are shared with TRBD2. The CDR3 has 15 residues. CDR1 SGHRS and CDR2 YFSETQ come from the germline V gene. V was clipped by 9 bases and J by 3 bases; unmatched bases: 8. CDR3 coding DNA: TGCGCCACCCGATTAACTAGCGGGAGCTACAATGAGCAGTTCTTC. Residues: CATRLTSGSYNEQFF.

This chain links TRBV20-1 with TRBJ2-5; D call uncertain. Germline CDR1 is DFQATT and CDR2 is SNEGSKA (reference sequence). V gave up 2 bases and J gave up 4 bases, with 5 bases separating them. The CDR3 runs 11 residues. The CDR3 protein is CSARILETQYF. The DNA of the CDR3 is TGCAGTGCTAGAATTTTAGAGACCCAGTACTTC.

The chain couples TRBV29-1 to TRBJ1-4; perhaps TRBD1 as D (5 bases). CDR1 and CDR2 (germline): SQVTM, ANQGSEA. V was cut by 6 bases and J by 0 bases, with 14 bases left in between. CDR3 size: 15 residues. The CDR3 DNA follows: TGCAGCGTCATCGGAATAGGGGCAACTAATGAAAAACTGTTTTTT. Protein sequence: CSVIGIGATNEKLFF.

This clone was picked up a small number of times. The chain carries TRBV5-1 and TRBJ1-4; D uncertain. Trimming shortened V by 4 bases and J by 0 bases, and 7 bases separated the two germline ends. Germline V gene lookup returns CDR1 SGHRS and CDR2 YFSETQ. This CDR3 comprises 14 residues. The CDR3 here is CASSQLATNEKLFF. Here the CDR3 DNA reads TGCGCCAGCAGCCAGCTTGCAACTAATGAAAAACTGTTTTTT.

Ten or more counts support this clone. The CDR3 DNA reads as TGTGCCAGCTCACCCTTTAGCGGGAACACCGGGGAGCTGTTTTTT. This translates into CASSPFSGNTGELFF. The chain couples TRBV18 to TRBJ2-2; D possibly corresponds to TRBD2 (6 bases). Per germline, CDR1 KGHSH and CDR2 LQKENI. The CDR3 spans 15 residues. The V end lost 3 bases, the J end lost 1 base, and 9 bases lay between the germline ends.

This clone was detected only a few times. The chain joins TRBV2 to TRBJ1-4; D call uncertain. Germline lookup yields CDR1 SNHLY and CDR2 FYNNEI. The CDR3 length is 12 residues. The V end was cut by 2 bases, the J end by 7 bases, with 5 bases between. The DNA for the CDR3 is TGTGCCAGCAGTGAATTGCGTGAAAAACTGTTTTTT. Translated, it gives CASSELREKLFF.

The genes are TRBV2 and TRBJ2-7; D may be TRBD1 (7 bases). With 6 bases removed from V and 4 bases from J, the gap between germline ends came to 16 bases. CDR1 and CDR2 from the germline V gene are SNHLY and FYNNEI. The CDR3 totals 14 residues. CDR3 DNA sequence: TGTGCCAGCAGCAGACAGGGAGGAAGGTACGAGCAGTACTTC. Its protein is CASSRQGGRYEQYF.

This clone showed up many times. The chain has TRBV18 and TRBJ2-1; 9 nucleotides match TRBD2. The junction had 3 bases not matched to a gene; V was cut back by 6 bases and J by 3 bases. The CDR3 spans 14 residues. The V gene's germline CDR1 is KGHSH and CDR2 LQKENI. The CDR3 coding sequence is TGTGCCAGCTCTCTTAGCGGGAGCTACAATGAGCAGTTCTTC. Translating it yields CASSLSGSYNEQFF.

This chain connects TRBV29-1 to TRBJ2-2, with D tentatively TRBD1 (6 bases). CDR3 length: 14 amino acids. V gave up 5 bases and J gave up 2 bases, with 12 bases separating them. In germline, CDR1 is SQVTM, CDR2 ANQGSEA. The CDR3 coding sequence is TGCAGCGTTCGTCAGGGGCTAAACACCGGGGAGCTGTTTTTT. It encodes CSVRQGLNTGELFF.

The chain combines TRBV13 with TRBJ1-2; TRBD1 aligns across 9 bases. The V gene end was trimmed by 1 base and the J gene end by 7 bases; junction bases not matched to a gene: 7. CDR3 size: 15 residues. Germline V gives CDR1 PRHDT, CDR2 FYEKMQ (reference sequence). For the CDR3, the DNA is TGTGCCAGCAGCTTAGTCGGACAGGGGCTGGGTGGCTACACCTTC. Its protein product is CASSLVGQGLGGYTF.

This clone appeared many times. The gene calls are TRBV18 and TRBJ2-7, with 13 bases fitting TRBD2. Germline CDR1 reads KGHSH; CDR2 reads LQKENI. V was pared by 2 bases and J by 2 bases, with 3 bases of the junction left unmatched. CDR3 length equals 16 residues. The CDR3 spells CASSPWTSGSTYEQYF. In DNA, the CDR3 is TGTGCCAGCTCACCATGGACTAGCGGGAGCACCTACGAGCAGTACTTC.

This clone was seen more than once but under ten times. A much bigger clone sits one base away, suggesting this may be a read error. The genes are TRBV11-2 and TRBJ2-3; D ambiguous. The CDR3 has 11 amino acids. Germline V CDR1 and CDR2: SGHAT, FQNNGV. Trimming removed 5 bases from V and 1 base from J, with 1 base in between. The CDR3 loop is CASSRTDTQYF. The CDR3, as DNA: TGTGCCAGCAGCCGCACAGATACGCAGTATTTT.

This sequence joins TRBV5-1 and TRBJ2-5; no clear D gene. The germline V gene has CDR1 SGHRS and CDR2 YFSETQ. The CDR3 is 16 amino acids. V lost 1 base, J lost 0 bases, and 13 bases lay in between. CDR3 sequence reads: CASSLLDAPHQETQYF. The DNA of the CDR3 is TGCGCCAGCAGCTTGTTAGACGCCCCCCACCAAGAGACCCAGTACTTC.

This chain links TRBV11-2 with TRBJ2-1; the match to TRBD2 covers 8 bases. J lost 4 bases, V lost 4 bases, and 18 bases had no gene match. The CDR3 contains 19 residues. Germline CDR1 and CDR2: SGHAT and FQNNGV. The CDR3 loop reads CASSSALGTSGAGYNEQFF. CDR3 sequence (DNA): TGTGCCAGCAGCTCTGCCTTGGGCACTAGCGGAGCGGGGTACAATGAGCAGTTCTTC.

The rearrangement uses TRBV7-9 and TRBJ2-7, with 11 bases identical to TRBD2. The CDR3 has 16 residues. Losses at the gene ends were 5 bases for V and 1 base for J; bases not matched to a gene: 7. Germline values: CDR1 SEHNR, CDR2 FQNEAQ (reference sequence). CDR3 region: CASSRLGLAESYEQYF. In DNA, the CDR3 is TGTGCCAGCAGCCGATTGGGACTAGCGGAATCCTACGAGCAGTACTTC.

V and J are TRBV14 and TRBJ2-1; 8 nucleotides match TRBD2. CDR1 and CDR2 (germline): SGHDN, FVKESK. Germline trimming cut 0 bases from V and 8 bases from J; bases unmatched to any gene: 9. The CDR3 loop spans 16 amino acids. CDR3 DNA: TGTGCCAGCAGCCAAGAACAGATAGCGGGAATCGATGAGCAGTTCTTC. It translates to CASSQEQIAGIDEQFF.

The rearrangement uses TRBV18 and TRBJ1-1; 8 bases agree with TRBD1. This CDR3 is built from 16 residues. Germline values: CDR1 KGHSH, CDR2 LQKENI. Unmatched junction bases numbered 5, after V lost 2 bases and J lost 0 bases. CDR3 coding DNA: TGTGCCAGCTCACCAGGACAGGGTTTCGTGAACACTGAAGCTTTCTTT. Amino acids: CASSPGQGFVNTEAFF.

This clone was counted between two and nine times. The chain has TRBV28 and TRBJ2-7, with a possible D match to TRBD2 (6 bases). With 5 bases removed from V and 3 bases from J, the gap between germline ends came to 14 bases. This CDR3 is built from 14 residues. The germline V gene has CDR1 MDHEN and CDR2 SYDVKM. CDR3 nucleotides: TGTGCCAGCAGTCCAGACGGGAGAAACTACGAGCAGTACTTC. Encoded protein: CASSPDGRNYEQYF. Full variable domain (outside the CDR3, taken from reference TRBV28 and TRBJ2-7): DVKVTQSSRYLVKRTGEKVFLECVQDMDHENMFWYRQDPGLGLRLIYFSYDVKMKEKGDIPEGYSVSREKKERFSLILESASTNQTSMYLCASSPDGRNYEQYFGPGTRLTVT.

In its sample, this clone was seen a few times. The rearrangement links TRBV7-2 to TRBJ2-7, with D perhaps TRBD1 (6 bases). Per germline, CDR1 SGHTA and CDR2 FQGNSA. This CDR3 is built from 14 residues. V lost 5 bases to trimming and J lost 7 bases, with 18 bases between them. This CDR3 is CASSRDIRTREQYF. The CDR3 DNA follows: TGTGCCAGCAGCCGGGACATACGTACGAGAGAGCAGTACTTC.

In this sample, this clone turned up a few times. The rearrangement joins TRBV7-8 to TRBJ2-1, with 9 bases fitting TRBD1. The germline V gene has CDR1 SGHVS and CDR2 FQNEAQ. CDR3 size: 17 residues. The trim removed 5 bases at V and 7 bases at J, leaving 15 bases unmatched. The CDR3 spells CASSIKGGTGFLNEQFF. The CDR3 DNA follows: TGTGCCAGCAGCATAAAAGGGGGGACAGGGTTTTTGAATGAGCAGTTCTTC. The full variable domain, its missing parts supplied by reference TRBV7-8 and TRBJ2-1, is GAGVSQSPRYKVAKRGQDVALRCDPISGHVSLFWYQQALGQGPEFLTYFQNEAQLDKSGLPSDRFFAERPEGSVSTLKIQRTQQEDSAVYLCASSIKGGTGFLNEQFFGPGTRLTVL.

The V and J genes are TRBV2 and TRBJ2-7, with a possible D match to TRBD1 (6 bases). The CDR3 runs to 13 residues. CDR1 SNHLY and CDR2 FYNNEI come from the germline V gene. Trimming left V 4 bases short and J 4 bases short, with 11 bases between. CDR3 DNA sequence: TGTGCCAGCAGTGGTTACAGGGTTTACGAGCAGTACTTC. Its protein is CASSGYRVYEQYF.

The rearrangement joins TRBV7-8 to TRBJ2-3; TRBD1 aligns across 8 bases. The CDR3 spans 15 residues. V lost 6 bases to trimming and J lost 7 bases; unmatched junction nucleotides: 12. Germline assignment: CDR1 SGHVS and CDR2 FQNEAQ. DNA of the CDR3: TGTGCCAGCAGGCTGACAGGGGCCCTCGGGAATACGCAGTATTTT. The encoded protein is CASRLTGALGNTQYF. The full variable domain, rest sourced from reference TRBV7-8 and TRBJ2-3, is GAGVSQSPRYKVAKRGQDVALRCDPISGHVSLFWYQQALGQGPEFLTYFQNEAQLDKSGLPSDRFFAERPEGSVSTLKIQRTQQEDSAVYLCASRLTGALGNTQYFGPGTRLTVL.

This clone has ten or more counts. The identical CDR3 is also encoded by other nucleotide sequences in the sample. The V and J genes are TRBV10-3 and TRBJ2-3; D remains unclear. Trimming removed 4 bases at V and 3 bases at J, with 2 bases between. The CDR3 totals 11 residues. The V gene's germline CDR1 is ENHRY and CDR2 SYGVKD. The DNA for the CDR3 is TGTGCCATCAGTGGGACAGATACGCAGTATTTT. This sequence encodes CAISGTDTQYF.

This clone was recorded a few times. This sequence joins TRBV2 and TRBJ1-4; 7 nucleotides agree with TRBD1. The CDR3 consists of 13 residues. CDR1 is SNHLY, CDR2 FYNNEI, per germline. Germline trimming cut 5 bases from V and 7 bases from J; bases unmatched to any gene: 4. The CDR3, as DNA: TGTGCCAGCAGTAGACAGGGAAGTGAAAAACTGTTTTTT. Translating gives CASSRQGSEKLFF.

The gene calls are TRBV7-2 and TRBJ1-4; unclear D gene. The CDR3 totals 15 residues. V lost 2 bases, J lost 5 bases, and 12 bases lay in between. CDR1 SGHTA and CDR2 FQGNSA come from the germline V gene. CDR3 DNA: TGTGCCAGCAGCTTATTCGGCAGCCAAAATGAAAAACTGTTTTTT. Translating gives CASSLFGSQNEKLFF.

This clone was counted ten times or more. Additional DNA sequences in this sample encode the identical CDR3. V and J are TRBV19 and TRBJ2-1, with 9 positions matching TRBD2. Germline V CDR1 and CDR2: LNHDA, SQIVND (reference sequence). The CDR3 sequence is 15 residues long. Unmatched junction bases numbered 6, after V lost 3 bases and J lost 6 bases. In DNA, the CDR3 is TGTGCCAGTAGTATTCGGCTAGCGGGATCCAATGAGCAGTTCTTC. This sequence encodes CASSIRLAGSNEQFF.

This clone was seen at least ten times. The J gene is TRBJ2-7, the V gene TRBV7-9; possibly TRBD1 for D (8 bases). The germline CDR1 and CDR2 sequences are SEHNR and FQNEAQ (reference sequence). The CDR3 runs 13 residues. Trimming took off 8 bases at V and 2 bases at J, with 13 bases between the two ends. CDR3 in amino acids: CASGTGGAYEQYF. DNA of the CDR3: TGTGCCAGCGGCACAGGGGGGGCCTACGAGCAGTACTTC.